This TCR beta chain derives from a study of shared clonotypes between healthy human individuals. Study information: Two women and a few men aged 18 to 49 served as donors.

Assay execution took place at the deep level. The table came from immunoSEQ multiplex PCR; TCRdb's copy has only in-frame clones and leaves some out. The sample lists about 2,100,000 clones; 85% to 95% were seen once. General observations from the study: Generally, estimated richness proved larger in naive subsets than it did in memory subsets.

Regarding this clone: Its antigen remains unknown.

In the naive CD8 group, cells lacked CD45RO and were positively selected for CCR7, so terminally differentiated effector memory CD45RA+ cells were left out. Within Nashville, Tennessee resided all donors, each a Caucasian adult. The TCR was taken from a man aged 18 to 29 in good health. Some clones in this sample may be carry-over from other donors' samples. The sequenced material came from naive CD8+ T cells from PBMCs.

The CDR3 here is CASSVGNAMEMAFF. The CDR3 bases are TGTGCCAGCAGCGTCGGCAATGCCATGGAAATGGCTTTCTTT. This chain joins TRBV9 and TRBJ1-1; D not resolved. Germline V CDR1 and CDR2: SGDLS, YYNGEE. CDR3 length equals 14 residues. The germline V and J ends were trimmed by 2 bases and 11 bases, with 19 bases remaining between them.